A single sample gave rise to the 6 T cell receptor beta chains below, sequenced in a study of STAT5B mutations in CD4+ large granular lymphocyte leukemia. Using immunoSEQ multiplex PCR, the repertoire was profiled, and TCRdb retains in-frame clones only, with some absent. The sample lists 45,000 to 55,000 clones, approximately 70% seen once, with less than 2% in the top ten. Sequencing was done on a sample of CD4+ T cells from blood buffy coats. The origin of the receptors is a human donor in good health.

The genes are TRBV19 and TRBJ1-1; D not resolved. The CDR3 has 13 amino acids. Germline CDR1 reads LNHDA; CDR2 reads SQIVND (reference sequence). The germline V and J ends were trimmed by 8 bases and 1 base, with 11 bases remaining between them. The chain's CDR3 is CASRDIQNTEAFF. In nucleotides, the CDR3 is TGTGCCAGTCGCGACATTCAGAACACTGAAGCTTTCTTT.

The J gene is TRBJ2-2, the V gene TRBV18; possible D gene TRBD1, 5 bases. This CDR3 comprises 15 residues. Germline values: CDR1 KGHSH, CDR2 LQKENI. Trimming removed 6 bases at V and 0 bases at J, with 11 bases between. CDR3 residues: CASSSKTANTGELFF. The CDR3, as DNA: TGTGCCAGCTCCTCGAAGACAGCGAACACCGGGGAGCTGTTTTTT.

In its sample, this clone was seen a few times. This chain links TRBV28 with TRBJ2-3; unclear D gene. Germline V gives CDR1 MDHEN, CDR2 SYDVKM. This CDR3 is built from 12 residues. Trimming took off 8 bases at V and 10 bases at J, with 16 bases between the two ends. CDR3 loop: CASQLEMFPQYF. The CDR3 bases are TGTGCCAGCCAACTTGAGATGTTTCCGCAGTATTTT.

This chain links TRBV6-1 with TRBJ1-1, with 11 bases that match TRBD1. Germline V gene sequence: CDR1 MNHNS, CDR2 SASEGT. With V trimmed by 3 bases and J by 4 bases, 4 bases remained unmatched. This CDR3 region has 15 residues. The CDR3 DNA is TGTGCCAGCAGTGAGCCGGGACAGGGGGTCACTGAAGCTTTCTTT. It yields the protein CASSEPGQGVTEAFF.

This clone was observed a handful of times. The chain has TRBV28 and TRBJ1-1; D is unresolved. The CDR3 sequence is 14 residues long. Trimming took off 4 bases at V and 0 bases at J, with 9 bases between the two ends. The germline V gene encodes CDR1 MDHEN and CDR2 SYDVKM. CDR3 nucleotide sequence: TGTGCCAGCAGTTCGGACCCTATGAACACTGAAGCTTTCTTT. Translation gives CASSSDPMNTEAFF.

This clone was picked up a small number of times. The chain is built from TRBV2 and TRBJ1-2; D ambiguous. Trimming took 3 bases from V and 0 from J, leaving 5 bases between them. Germline-derived CDR1 and CDR2 are SNHLY and FYNNEI. This CDR3 contains 13 residues. Written as DNA, the CDR3 is TGTGCCAGCAGTGACAGAGCTAACTATGGCTACACCTTC. This gives the protein CASSDRANYGYTF. Using reference TRBV2 and TRBJ1-2 for the parts outside the CDR3, the full variable domain is EPEVTQTPSHQVTQMGQEVILRCVPISNHLYFYWYRQILGQKVEFLVSFYNNEISEKSEIFDDQFSVERPDGSNFTLKIRSTKLEDSAMYFCASSDRANYGYTFGSGTRLTVV.